This T cell receptor beta chain was observed in a study of T cell therapy after organ transplantation. CDR1 and CDR2 from the germline V gene are GTSNPN and SVGIG (reference sequence). The CDR3 is 13 residues long. V lost 2 bases, J lost 2 bases, and 10 bases lay in between. On this clone: The antigen remains unidentified.

Produced via immunoSEQ multiplex PCR; TCRdb's table is partial and in-frame only. The sample carries a few thousand clones, about 90% recorded once. Study-level findings and limits: Effects of concurrent antirejection and antiviral medications were not evaluable. CD8 clonality fold change after therapy inversely tracked pretherapy clonality. Poor CD8+ T cell yield may explain few expansions in nonresponders. Reconstitution after therapy seemingly combined transferred and product-undetected endogenous clonotypes.

The sequencing used CD8+ T cells from blood, collected before autologous CMV-specific T cell therapy. This receptor was obtained from a human patient who had received a solid organ transplant and had CMV disease. The chain combines TRBV30 with TRBJ2-7, with D possibly being TRBD1 or TRBD2 (5 bases each). CDR3 in amino acids: CAWSSGAPYEQYF. CDR3 nucleotide sequence: TGTGCCTGGAGTTCCGGGGCCCCCTACGAGCAGTACTTC.